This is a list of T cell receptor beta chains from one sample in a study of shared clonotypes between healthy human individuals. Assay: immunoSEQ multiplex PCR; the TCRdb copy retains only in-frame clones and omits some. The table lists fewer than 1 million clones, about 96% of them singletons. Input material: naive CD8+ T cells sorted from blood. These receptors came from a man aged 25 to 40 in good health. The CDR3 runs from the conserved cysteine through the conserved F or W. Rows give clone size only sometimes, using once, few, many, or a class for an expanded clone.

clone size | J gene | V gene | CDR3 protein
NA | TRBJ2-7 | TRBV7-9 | CASSLDGEQYF
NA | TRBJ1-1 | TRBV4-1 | CASSTGGMNTEAFF
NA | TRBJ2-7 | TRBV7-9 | CASSPAAESSYEQYF
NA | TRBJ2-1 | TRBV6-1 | CASSEWMGRDNNEQFF
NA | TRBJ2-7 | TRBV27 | CASSFGAIYEQYF
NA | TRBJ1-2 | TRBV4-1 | CASSLFQGADGYTF
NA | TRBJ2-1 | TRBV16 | CASSQSLAGYRHEQFF
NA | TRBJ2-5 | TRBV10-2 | CASSEERLAGIKAQYF
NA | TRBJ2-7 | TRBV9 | CASSALAGQGAHSYYEQYF
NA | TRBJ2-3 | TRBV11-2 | CASSSGLAGGRDTDTQYF
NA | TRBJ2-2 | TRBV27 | CASSLDSQRTHTGELFF
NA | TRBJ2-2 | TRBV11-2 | CASSDELAGGPGELFF
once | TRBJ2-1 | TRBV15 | CATSRDKGLAKNEQFF
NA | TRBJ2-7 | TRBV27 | CASSPLGTSGPGEQYF
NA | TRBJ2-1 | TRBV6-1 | CASSENAGNYNEQFF
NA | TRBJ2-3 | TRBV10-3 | CASYEDTQYF
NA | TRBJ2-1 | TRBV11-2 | CASSGDGANEQFF
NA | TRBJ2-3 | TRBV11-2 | CASSLYVGDTQYF
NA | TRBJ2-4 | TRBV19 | CASSIVGKNIQYF
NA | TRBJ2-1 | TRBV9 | CASSGAGLAGNEQFF
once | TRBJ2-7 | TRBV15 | CATSRGREAAYEQYF
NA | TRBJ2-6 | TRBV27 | CASSLGTTGANVLTF
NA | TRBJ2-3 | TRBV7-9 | CASSLGSSTDTQYF
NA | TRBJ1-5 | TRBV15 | CATAWDRGRRNQPQHF
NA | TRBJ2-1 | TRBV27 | CASSLAGGSGNEQFF
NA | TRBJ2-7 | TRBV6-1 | CASSGDTSSYEQYF
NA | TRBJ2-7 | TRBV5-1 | CASSLAGAAYEQYF
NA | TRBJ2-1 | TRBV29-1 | CSAHRENEQFF
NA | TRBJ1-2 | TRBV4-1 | CASSLDRDGIYGYTF
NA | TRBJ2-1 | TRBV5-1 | CASSSSGSSYNEQFF
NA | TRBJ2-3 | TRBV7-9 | CASSLALAGGSAYTDTQYF
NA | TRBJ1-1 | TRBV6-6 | CASSYLRQGADTEAFF
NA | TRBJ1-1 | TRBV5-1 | CASSLAGALNTEAFF
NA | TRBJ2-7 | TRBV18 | CASSPERAGYEQYF
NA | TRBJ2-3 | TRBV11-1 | CASSLGRETGVGTDTQYF
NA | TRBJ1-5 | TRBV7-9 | CASSLGFGQPQHF
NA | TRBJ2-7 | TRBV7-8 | CASSSPPGLAGLEYF
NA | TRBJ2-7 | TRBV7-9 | CASSPRDRANEQYF
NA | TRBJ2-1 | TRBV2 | CASLGLAGGPEGLRNEQFF
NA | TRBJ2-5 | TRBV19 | CASSTGAETQYF
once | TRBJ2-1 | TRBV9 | CASSVDSGAYNEQFF
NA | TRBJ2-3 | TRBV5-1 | CASSLVDRASTDTQYF
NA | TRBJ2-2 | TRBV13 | CASSLLVFGELFF
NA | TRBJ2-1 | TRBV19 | CASSIPMSGRAYNEQFF
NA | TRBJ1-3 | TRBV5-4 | CASSPYKGQISGNTIYF
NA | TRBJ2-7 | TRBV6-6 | CASSYEGDAGDEQYF
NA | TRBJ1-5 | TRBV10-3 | CAISESLLAGGASYSNQPQHF
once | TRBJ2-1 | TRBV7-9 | CASSLNWPISSYNEQFF
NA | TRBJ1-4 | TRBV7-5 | CVESGGVGQRRGKLFF
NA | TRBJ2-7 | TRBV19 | CASEGQSYEQYF
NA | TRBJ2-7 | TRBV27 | CASTGSGTYEQYF
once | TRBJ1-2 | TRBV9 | CASSGRRDGYTF
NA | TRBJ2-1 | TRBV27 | CASSLWAGLYNEQFF
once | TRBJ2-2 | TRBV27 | CASSRLLGQKVTGELFF
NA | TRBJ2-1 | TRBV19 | CASSWFGGFSYNEQFF
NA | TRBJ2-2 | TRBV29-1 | CSVVRNTGELFF
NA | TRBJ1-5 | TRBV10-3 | CAISESLRGKVNQPQHF
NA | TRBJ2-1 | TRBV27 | CASKHWSNEQFF
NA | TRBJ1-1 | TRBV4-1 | CASSQATGLNTEAFF